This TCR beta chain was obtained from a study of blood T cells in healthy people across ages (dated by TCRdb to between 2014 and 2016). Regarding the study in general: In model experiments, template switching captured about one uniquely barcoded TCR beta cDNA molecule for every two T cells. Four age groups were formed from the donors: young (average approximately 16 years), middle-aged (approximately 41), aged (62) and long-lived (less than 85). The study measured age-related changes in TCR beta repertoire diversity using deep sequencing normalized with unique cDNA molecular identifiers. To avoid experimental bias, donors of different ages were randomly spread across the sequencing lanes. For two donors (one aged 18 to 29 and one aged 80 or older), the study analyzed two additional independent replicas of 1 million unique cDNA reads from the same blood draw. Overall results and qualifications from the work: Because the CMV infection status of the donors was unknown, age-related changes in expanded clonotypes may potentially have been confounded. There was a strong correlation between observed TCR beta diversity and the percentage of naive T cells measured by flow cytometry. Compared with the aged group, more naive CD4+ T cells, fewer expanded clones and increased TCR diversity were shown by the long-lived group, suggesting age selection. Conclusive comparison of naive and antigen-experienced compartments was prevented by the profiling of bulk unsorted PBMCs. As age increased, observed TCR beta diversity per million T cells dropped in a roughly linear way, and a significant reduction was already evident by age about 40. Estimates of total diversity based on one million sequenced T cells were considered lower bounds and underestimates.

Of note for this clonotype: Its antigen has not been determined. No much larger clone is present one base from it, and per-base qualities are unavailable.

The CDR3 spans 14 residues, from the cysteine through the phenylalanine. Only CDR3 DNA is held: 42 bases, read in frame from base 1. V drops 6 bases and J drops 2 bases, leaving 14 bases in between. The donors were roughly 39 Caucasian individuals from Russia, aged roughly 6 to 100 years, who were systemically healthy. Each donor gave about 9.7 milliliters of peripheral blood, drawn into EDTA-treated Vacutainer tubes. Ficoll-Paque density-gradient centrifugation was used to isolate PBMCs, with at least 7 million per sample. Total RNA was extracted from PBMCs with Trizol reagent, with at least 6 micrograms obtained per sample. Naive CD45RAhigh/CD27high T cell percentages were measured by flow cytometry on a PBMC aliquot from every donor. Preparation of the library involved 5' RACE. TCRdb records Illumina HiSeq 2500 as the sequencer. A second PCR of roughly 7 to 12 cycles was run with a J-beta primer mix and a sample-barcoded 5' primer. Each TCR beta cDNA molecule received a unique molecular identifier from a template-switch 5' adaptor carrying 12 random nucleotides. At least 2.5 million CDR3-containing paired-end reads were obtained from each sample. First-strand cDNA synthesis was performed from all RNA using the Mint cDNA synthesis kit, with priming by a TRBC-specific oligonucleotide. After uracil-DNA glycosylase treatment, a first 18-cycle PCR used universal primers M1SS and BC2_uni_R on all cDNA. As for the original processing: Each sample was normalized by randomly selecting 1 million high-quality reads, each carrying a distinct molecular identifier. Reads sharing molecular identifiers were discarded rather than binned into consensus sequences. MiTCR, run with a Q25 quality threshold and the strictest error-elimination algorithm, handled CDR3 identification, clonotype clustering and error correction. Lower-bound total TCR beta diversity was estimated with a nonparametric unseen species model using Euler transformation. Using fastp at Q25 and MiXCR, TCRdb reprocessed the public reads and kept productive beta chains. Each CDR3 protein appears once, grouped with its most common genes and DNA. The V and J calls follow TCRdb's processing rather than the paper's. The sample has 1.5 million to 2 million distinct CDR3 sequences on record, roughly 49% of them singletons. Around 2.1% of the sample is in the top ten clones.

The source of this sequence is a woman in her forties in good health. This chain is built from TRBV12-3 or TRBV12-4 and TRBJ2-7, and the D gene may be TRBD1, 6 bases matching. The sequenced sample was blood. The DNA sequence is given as TGTGCCAGCAGCCTCTTGGACAGCACCTACGAGCAGTACTTC. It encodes CASSLLDSTYEQYF.